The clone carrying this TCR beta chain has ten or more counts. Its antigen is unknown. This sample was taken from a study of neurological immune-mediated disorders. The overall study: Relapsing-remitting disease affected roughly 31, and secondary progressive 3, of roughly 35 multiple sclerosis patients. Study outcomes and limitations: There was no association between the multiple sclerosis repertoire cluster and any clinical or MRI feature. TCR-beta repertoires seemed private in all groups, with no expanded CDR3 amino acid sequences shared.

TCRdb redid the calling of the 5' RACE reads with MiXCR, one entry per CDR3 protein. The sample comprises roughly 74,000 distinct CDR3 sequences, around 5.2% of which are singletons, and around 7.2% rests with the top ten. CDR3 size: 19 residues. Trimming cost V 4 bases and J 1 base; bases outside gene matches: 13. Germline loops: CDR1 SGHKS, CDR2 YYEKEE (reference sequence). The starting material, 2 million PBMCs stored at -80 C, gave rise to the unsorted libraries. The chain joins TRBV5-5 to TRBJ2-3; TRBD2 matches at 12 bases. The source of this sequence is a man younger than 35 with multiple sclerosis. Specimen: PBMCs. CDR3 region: CASSPRTSGTGVGTDTQYF. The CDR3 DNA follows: TGTGCCAGCAGCCCTCGGACTAGCGGGACAGGGGTGGGCACAGATACGCAGTATTTT.